These 20 T cell receptor beta chains originate from one sample sequenced in a study of blood T cell repertoires in COVID-19. Clones were read by immunoSEQ multiplex PCR, and TCRdb kept only the in-frame ones, dropping some. Of around 130,000 clones listed, around nine tenths were seen once; the top ten hold roughly 2.2%. The specimen was PBMCs or T cells enriched from blood (not recorded which). The receptor set was obtained from a woman aged 45 to 65 who had recovered from COVID-19.

The chain joins TRBV20-1 to TRBJ2-5; D is unresolved. There are 11 residues in the CDR3. The V and J ends lost 3 bases and 5 bases respectively, with 7 bases between them. Germline V lookup: CDR1 DFQATT, CDR2 SNEGSKA (reference sequence). The CDR3 loop reads CSARAPETQYF. DNA of the CDR3: TGCAGTGCTAGGGCCCCTGAGACCCAGTACTTC.

A note on this clone: Relative to the germline gene, one junction end is altered; a read error may explain this. This chain links TRBV7-7 with TRBJ2-3; 10 bases map to TRBD2. CDR3 length: 14 residues. CDR1 is SSHAT, CDR2 FNYEAQ, per germline (reference sequence). CDR3 region: CASSQGLAPDTQYF. CDR3 nucleotide sequence: TGTGCTAGCAGCCAGGGACTAGCGCCAGATACGCAGTATTTT.

This sequence joins TRBV19 and TRBJ1-1; tentative D call: TRBD1 (6 bases). V lost 5 bases and J 1 base, leaving 17 bases between the germline ends. Looked up from germline, CDR1 is LNHDA and CDR2 is SQIVND (reference sequence). The CDR3 totals 16 residues. The CDR3 region is CASSPTPLQGNTEAFF. For the CDR3, the DNA is TGTGCCAGTAGTCCAACCCCATTACAGGGGAACACTGAAGCTTTCTTT. The full variable domain, rest sourced from reference TRBV19 and TRBJ1-1, is DGGITQSPKYLFRKEGQNVTLSCEQNLNHDAMYWYRQDPGQGLRLIYYSQIVNDFQKGDIAEGYSVSREKKESFPLTVTSAQKNPTAFYLCASSPTPLQGNTEAFFGQGTRLTVV.

The chain joins TRBV5-1 to TRBJ1-2; 8 bases match TRBD1. Germline CDR1 reads SGHRS; CDR2 reads YFSETQ. The length of the CDR3 is 17 residues. The J segment lost 1 base and the V segment lost 4 bases, leaving 12 bases of the junction unmatched. CDR3 protein: CASSVQTGALDNYGYTF. DNA for the CDR3: TGCGCCAGCAGCGTCCAGACAGGGGCCCTGGATAACTATGGCTACACCTTC.

V and J are TRBV7-2 and TRBJ1-5; D may be TRBD1 (6 bases). The V and J ends lost 1 base and 11 bases respectively, with 21 bases between them. This CDR3 is built from 16 residues. Germline assignment: CDR1 SGHTA and CDR2 FQGNSA. The DNA for the CDR3 is TGTGCCAGCAGCTTAGGGGCCAGGGGTTTAGGATCAGCCCAGCATTTT. Amino acid sequence: CASSLGARGLGSAQHF.

V gene TRBV6-2 or TRBV6-3 combines with J gene TRBJ2-1; maybe TRBD1 (6 bases). The CDR3 length is 14 residues. CDR1 MNHEY and CDR2 SVGEGT come from the germline V gene. Trimming took off 2 bases at V and 4 bases at J, with 9 bases between the two ends. The CDR3: CASSYGQPYNEQFF. CDR3 nucleotide sequence: TGTGCCAGCAGTTACGGACAGCCATACAATGAGCAGTTCTTC.

V is TRBV2 and J is TRBJ2-7; 9 bases align to TRBD1. CDR1 is SNHLY, CDR2 FYNNEI, per germline. This CDR3 comprises 13 residues. Trimming removed 6 bases from V and 6 bases from J; junction bases left unmatched: 6. The CDR3 region is CASRGTGPSEQYF. The CDR3 DNA is TGTGCCAGCAGGGGGACAGGGCCATCCGAGCAGTACTTC.

The CDR3, as DNA: TGTGCCAGCAGCGTAGGGGGCGGAAACACCATATATTTT. Translation gives CASSVGGGNTIYF. V and J are TRBV9 and TRBJ1-3; D perhaps matches TRBD1 (5 bases). The germline gives CDR1 SGDLS, CDR2 YYNGEE. The CDR3 loop spans 13 amino acids. V lost 0 bases and J lost 4, with 5 bases in between.

The chain is built from TRBV12-3 or TRBV12-4 and TRBJ1-5; D remains unclear. This CDR3 spans 13 amino acids. V gave up 3 bases and J gave up 7 bases, with 10 bases separating them. The CDR3 here is CASSFGVRQPQHF. The DNA of the CDR3 is TGTGCCAGCAGTTTCGGGGTGAGACAGCCCCAGCATTTT.

V and J are TRBV30 and TRBJ2-7; 9 bases line up with TRBD2. In germline, CDR1 is GTSNPN, CDR2 SVGIG (reference sequence). This CDR3 has 13 residues. With V trimmed by 8 bases and J by 2 bases, 7 bases remained unmatched. The CDR3 spells CAGETSGAYEQYF. The DNA of the CDR3 is TGTGCCGGAGAGACTAGCGGAGCCTACGAGCAGTACTTC.

V is TRBV5-2 and J is TRBJ1-2. TRBV5-2 is a pseudogene segment. The CDR3 consists of 16 residues. The CDR3 nucleotides are TGTGCCAGCAATAGCCAAGGAGAGTACGAAAGACCTGGCTACACCTTC. As protein: CASNSQGEYERPGYTF.

The chain joins TRBV2 to TRBJ1-2, with 8 bases aligning to TRBD1. The V gene's germline CDR1 is SNHLY and CDR2 FYNNEI. The CDR3 is made up of 15 amino acids. J was trimmed by 1 base and V by 6 bases; bases with no gene match: 7. The CDR3 region is CASRTGTGVNYGYTF. The DNA of the CDR3 is TGTGCCAGCAGGACCGGGACAGGAGTTAACTATGGCTACACCTTC.

This rearrangement joins TRBV3-1 (or the pseudogene TRBV3-2) to TRBJ1-1; a weak D match, TRBD1 (5 bases). The CDR3 length is 15 residues. Trimming stripped 1 base from V and 6 bases from J, with 15 bases between. The V gene's germline CDR1 is LGHDT and CDR2 YNNKEL (reference sequence). The CDR3 region is CASSQGFGRAAEAFF. For the CDR3, the DNA is TGTGCCAGCAGCCAAGGTTTTGGCAGGGCCGCTGAAGCTTTCTTT.

The rearrangement joins TRBV5-1 to TRBJ2-7, with 9 bases matching TRBD1. V dropped 3 bases and J dropped 5; count of bases not matched to a gene: 9. CDR3 length: 15 amino acids. Germline V gene sequence: CDR1 SGHRS, CDR2 YFSETQ. The DNA for the CDR3 is TGCGCCAGCAGCTCACCGGGACAGGGTATCGACGAGCAGTACTTC. As protein: CASSSPGQGIDEQYF.

The genes are TRBV5-5 and TRBJ2-7; perhaps TRBD1 as D (5 bases). Germline V gene data show CDR1 as SGHKS and CDR2 as YYEKEE (reference sequence). The CDR3 has 13 amino acids. The V end lost 3 bases, the J end lost 6 bases, and 13 bases lay between the germline ends. CDR3 sequence reads: CASSWGLSPEQYF. DNA of the CDR3: TGTGCCAGCAGCTGGGGCCTATCGCCCGAGCAGTACTTC.

This sequence joins TRBV30 and TRBJ1-1; 7 nucleotides match TRBD1. V was pared by 2 bases and J by 10 bases, with 7 bases of the junction left unmatched. This CDR3 comprises 12 residues. Germline V gives CDR1 GTSNPN, CDR2 SVGIG (reference sequence). The CDR3 spells CAWSPQGGPAFF. CDR3 nucleotide sequence: TGTGCCTGGAGTCCTCAGGGGGGTCCAGCTTTCTTT.

The V call is TRBV7-9, the J call TRBJ2-2; D gene uncertain. V lost 3 bases to trimming and J lost 3 bases, with 8 bases between them. Germline assignment: CDR1 SEHNR and CDR2 FQNEAQ (reference sequence). The CDR3 spans 14 residues. The CDR3: CASSFEAHTGELFF. CDR3 sequence (DNA): TGTGCCAGCAGCTTTGAAGCCCACACCGGGGAGCTGTTTTTT.

The V gene is TRBV5-1, the J gene TRBJ2-5; tentatively, D is TRBD2 (6 bases). This CDR3 contains 14 residues. V was pared by 4 bases and J by 1 base, with 11 bases between. Germline lookup yields CDR1 SGHRS and CDR2 YFSETQ. CDR3 bases: TGCGCCAGCAGCCTCCGGACTATCCAAGAGACCCAGTACTTC. Its protein product is CASSLRTIQETQYF.

This CDR3 reads CASSPVAGSSYEQYF. CDR3 DNA sequence: TGTGCCAGCAGCCCCGTAGCGGGGAGCTCCTACGAGCAGTACTTC. The V call is TRBV13, the J call TRBJ2-7; TRBD2 aligns across 8 bases. V lost 5 bases to trimming and J lost 0 bases; unmatched junction nucleotides: 6. Germline-derived CDR1 and CDR2 are PRHDT and FYEKMQ (reference sequence). This CDR3 contains 15 residues.

CDR3 sequence: CASSLSRGALTDTQYF. The CDR3 nucleotides read TGCGCCAGCAGCTTGTCCCGGGGGGCCCTCACAGATACGCAGTATTTT. The J gene is TRBJ2-3, the V gene TRBV5-1, with D perhaps matching TRBD2 (7 bases). There are 16 residues in the CDR3. Trimming left V 1 base short and J 2 bases short, with 14 bases between. CDR1 is SGHRS and CDR2 is YFSETQ in the germline V gene.